A single sample is the source of the 9 T cell receptor beta chains below, sequenced in a study of cytomegalovirus exposure and HLA in healthy donors. The PCR contained 60 Vbeta and 13 Jbeta primers. This table comes from immunoSEQ multiplex PCR, and its TCRdb copy is limited to in-frame clones, with some not included. The table includes about 140,000 clones, about 80% detected once. The sample consisted of PBMCs. These receptors all come from a man in his forties or fifties in good health and CMV-seronegative.

This sequence joins TRBV6-5 and TRBJ2-5; tentative D call: TRBD1 (6 bases). The J call is in doubt because the DNA end fits TRBJ2-7 better. CDR1 is MNHEY, CDR2 SVGAGI, per germline. The CDR3 covers 15 residues. The CDR3 region is CASSRWIQGMDEQYF. As DNA, the CDR3 is TGTGCCAGCAGCCGTTGGATACAGGGAATGGACGAGCAGTACTTC.

V is TRBV9 and J is TRBJ2-3; 9 nucleotides match TRBD1. Germline CDR1 SGDLS, CDR2 YYNGEE. This CDR3 comprises 15 residues. The trim removed 0 bases at V and 2 bases at J, leaving 1 base unmatched. CDR3 sequence: CASSVGTGVTDTQYF. The CDR3 bases are TGTGCCAGCAGCGTAGGGACAGGGGTCACAGATACGCAGTATTTT.

The chain has TRBV19 and TRBJ1-1, with TRBD1 identical over 8 bases. Trimming at V came to 7 bases and at J to 7 bases, leaving 14 bases not matched to a gene. The germline gives CDR1 LNHDA, CDR2 SQIVND (reference sequence). The CDR3 sequence is 15 residues long. Here the CDR3 reads CASTYTGGERNEAFF. DNA of the CDR3: TGTGCCAGTACCTACACAGGGGGGGAACGGAATGAAGCTTTCTTT.

The rearrangement uses TRBV5-8 and TRBJ1-2, with a tentative D call TRBD1 (5 bases). CDR1 is SGHTS and CDR2 is YDEGEE in the germline V gene. This CDR3 is 14 amino acids long. V shed 0 bases and J shed 8 bases, with 14 bases lying between them. The CDR3 region is CASSLEGLNLGYTF. The CDR3 DNA reads as TGTGCCAGCAGCTTGGAGGGGCTGAACCTCGGCTACACCTTC.

The chain links TRBV11-2 to TRBJ2-7; 9 nucleotides line up with TRBD1. The CDR3 is 17 amino acids. Germline CDR1 reads SGHAT; CDR2 reads FQNNGV. The V gene end was trimmed by 2 bases and the J gene end by 0 bases; junction bases not matched to a gene: 8. The CDR3 region is CASSLFRTGANSYEQYF. CDR3 DNA sequence: TGTGCCAGCAGCTTATTTCGGACAGGGGCAAACTCCTACGAGCAGTACTTC.

This sequence joins TRBV5-1 and TRBJ1-2; D is unclear. With 2 bases removed from V and 8 bases from J, the gap between germline ends came to 16 bases. In germline, CDR1 is SGHRS, CDR2 YFSETQ. The CDR3 extends over 14 amino acids. In DNA, the CDR3 is TGCGCCAGCAGCTTAGGCGGTCTTATGGAGGGCTACACCTTC. Its protein product is CASSLGGLMEGYTF. Drawing the rest from reference TRBV5-1 and TRBJ1-2, the complete variable domain is KAGVTQTPRYLIKTRGQQVTLSCSPISGHRSVSWYQQTPGQGLQFLFEYFSETQRNKGNFPGRFSGRQFSNSRSEMNVSTLELGDSALYLCASSLGGLMEGYTFGSGTRLTVV.

The CDR3 nucleotides read TGTGCCAGCAACTTGCCGGAGCAGTTCTTC. It is translated as CASNLPEQFF. The chain has TRBV28 and TRBJ2-1; no reliable D call. Deletions cut 7 bases from V and 10 bases from J, with 8 bases between. The CDR3 is 10 amino acids. CDR1 is MDHEN, CDR2 SYDVKM, per germline.

This sequence joins TRBV15 and TRBJ1-1; D perhaps matches TRBD1 (5 bases). The CDR3 length is 13 residues. V lost 0 bases, J lost 5 bases, and 7 bases lay in between. Per germline, CDR1 LNHNV and CDR2 YYDKDF (reference sequence). The CDR3 coding sequence is TGTGCCACCAGCAGAGACAGGGCGACTGAAGCTTTCTTT. It codes for CATSRDRATEAFF.

The chain recombines TRBV5-1 with TRBJ2-7, with 10 bases fitting TRBD1. V dropped 1 base and J dropped 4; count of bases not matched to a gene: 2. The V gene's germline CDR1 is SGHRS and CDR2 YFSETQ. CDR3 length equals 14 residues. The CDR3 here is CASSLRDRGYEQYF. CDR3 nucleotides: TGCGCCAGCAGCTTGAGGGACAGGGGTTACGAGCAGTACTTC.